Below are 15 T cell receptor beta chains sequenced from a single sample in a study of blood T cells in healthy people across ages. Using a J-beta primer mix together with a sample-barcoded 5' primer, a second PCR was run for about 7 to 12 cycles. Each CDR3 protein is one row after TCRdb ran MiXCR on the 5' RACE reads. The profile shows about 1.4 million distinct CDR3 sequences, 45% to 70% of them singletons. Sequencing was performed on blood. These receptors were collected from a young man in good health.

With respect to this clonotype: With a much larger clone just one base away, this may be a read error. The chain combines TRBV20-1 with TRBJ2-1; TRBD2 matches 7 bases. The CDR3 sequence is 15 residues long. Per the germline V gene, CDR1 is DFQATT and CDR2 is SNEGSKA (reference sequence). V was pared by 2 bases and J by 4 bases, with 8 bases of the junction left unmatched. This chain's CDR3 is CSARLAATRYNEQFF. The CDR3 bases are TGCAGTGCTAGACTAGCGGCTACCAGATACAATGAGCAGTTCTTC.

Points on this clonotype: The germline gene is not matched at one end of the junction; a read error may be the cause. The rearrangement joins TRBV7-9 to TRBJ2-1; 13 bases are a match to TRBD2. Germline CDR1 is SEHNR and CDR2 is FQNEAQ (reference sequence). This CDR3 spans 15 amino acids. CDR3 sequence reads: CAGSRTSGRAHEQFF. The DNA for the CDR3 is TGTGCCGGCAGCCGAACTAGCGGGAGGGCCCATGAGCAGTTCTTC.

The V call is TRBV14, the J call TRBJ1-2; D perhaps matches TRBD1 (5 bases). The CDR3 is made up of 13 amino acids. V lost 2 bases to trimming and J lost 8 bases, with 12 bases between them. Per the germline V gene, CDR1 is SGHDN and CDR2 is FVKESK. CDR3 loop: CASSQPPTEGYTF. In DNA form, the CDR3 reads TGTGCCAGCAGCCAACCTCCGACAGAGGGCTACACCTTC. Full variable domain (missing parts from reference TRBV14 and TRBJ1-2): EAGVTQFPSHSVIEKGQTVTLRCDPISGHDNLYWYRRVMGKEIKFLLHFVKESKQDESGMPNNRFLAERTGGTYSTLKVQPAELEDSGVYFCASSQPPTEGYTFGSGTRLTVV.

The V and J genes are TRBV28 and TRBJ2-4; D might be TRBD1 (5 bases). The J call is in doubt because the DNA end fits TRBJ2-5 better. The CDR3 runs 14 residues. From germline, CDR1 is MDHEN and CDR2 SYDVKM. The CDR3 DNA is TGTGCCAGCAGTTTCCCAGGGCCACAGGAGACCCAGTACTTC. Translating it yields CASSFPGPQETQYF.

The chain uses TRBV6-1 and TRBJ2-2; D might be TRBD1 (6 bases). The V gene's germline CDR1 is MNHNS and CDR2 SASEGT. The CDR3 is made up of 12 amino acids. Trimming stripped 11 bases from V and 6 bases from J, with 13 bases between. The DNA for the CDR3 is TGTGCCGTCCAGGGGAATTCCGGGGAGCTGTTTTTT. Protein product: CAVQGNSGELFF.

This CDR3 is CASSWTNMAEKLFF. The CDR3 DNA is TGCGCCAGCAGCTGGACCAATATGGCTGAAAAACTGTTTTTT. V usage is TRBV5-1 and J usage is TRBJ1-4; D call uncertain. Trimming stripped 3 bases from V and 7 bases from J, with 13 bases between. The V gene's germline CDR1 is SGHRS and CDR2 YFSETQ. The CDR3 contains 14 residues.

Details on this clonotype: One end of the junction fails to match germline, which may point to a read error. The J gene is TRBJ2-5, the V gene TRBV29-1; weak D call: TRBD2 (6 bases). The assigned J gene may be wrong: the sequence end matches TRBJ2-7 better. Per the germline V gene, CDR1 is SQVTM and CDR2 is ANQGSEA. The CDR3 has 15 residues. This chain's CDR3 is CSVEEGGGSSNEQYF. The CDR3 nucleotides read TGCAGCGTTGAAGAGGGTGGGGGGAGCTCCAACGAGCAGTACTTC.

The V and J genes are TRBV3-1 and TRBJ2-5; 8 bases are shared with TRBD2. Germline loops: CDR1 LGHDT, CDR2 YNNKEL (reference sequence). The CDR3 consists of 17 residues. Trimming took 5 bases from V and 7 from J; bases not matched to a gene: 18. The CDR3 DNA reads TGTGCCAGCAGCAACTACGCCACCGGGACTAGTTTTGGGACCCAGTACTTC. This gives the protein CASSNYATGTSFGTQYF.

This clonotype came up once. J is TRBJ2-5 and V is TRBV6-5; tentatively, D is TRBD2 (5 bases). Trimming shortened V by 9 bases and J by 4 bases, and 18 bases separated the two germline ends. The CDR3 loop spans 14 amino acids. In germline, CDR1 is MNHEY, CDR2 SVGAGI. The CDR3 reads CASKEGGDLETQYF. The DNA of the CDR3 is TGTGCCAGTAAAGAGGGCGGAGACTTAGAGACCCAGTACTTC.

This chain joins TRBV28 and TRBJ2-2, with D possibly matching TRBD1 (5 bases). The length of the CDR3 is 15 residues. Trimming took off 3 bases at V and 1 base at J, with 9 bases between the two ends. Per germline, CDR1 MDHEN and CDR2 SYDVKM. For the CDR3, the DNA is TGTGCCAGCAGTTTCGCCGGACAGAACACCGGGGAGCTGTTTTTT. This encodes CASSFAGQNTGELFF.

In its sample, this clonotype was seen a few times. The V call is TRBV20-1, the J call TRBJ1-6; no clear D gene. The CDR3 length is 12 residues. Germline V gives CDR1 DFQATT, CDR2 SNEGSKA (reference sequence). V gave up 5 bases and J gave up 10 bases, with 12 bases separating them. CDR3: CSALKSESPLHF. The CDR3 nucleotides read TGCAGTGCTCTAAAATCGGAGTCACCCCTCCACTTT.

The chain carries TRBV20-1 and TRBJ1-2; no clear D gene. Germline loops: CDR1 DFQATT, CDR2 SNEGSKA (reference sequence). This CDR3 contains 13 residues. Trimming cost V 2 bases and J 2 bases, with 9 bases left between them. CDR3 nucleotide sequence: TGCAGTGCTAGAACTCGCCCAAACTATGGCTACACCTTC. Its translation: CSARTRPNYGYTF.

The chain links TRBV10-3 to TRBJ1-3; 9 nucleotides align to TRBD1. V dropped 2 bases and J dropped 2; count of bases not matched to a gene: 4. Germline V gene sequence: CDR1 ENHRY, CDR2 SYGVKD. The length of the CDR3 is 16 residues. The CDR3 protein is CAISEGDRVTGNTIYF. As DNA, the CDR3 is TGTGCCATCAGTGAGGGGGACAGGGTGACTGGAAACACCATATATTTT.

With regard to this clonotype: Without the conserved terminal phenylalanine or tryptophan, this CDR3 likely stems from a read error. This sequence joins TRBV5-1 and TRBJ1-6; D remains unclear. The V end lost 0 bases, the J end lost 9 bases, and 7 bases lay between the germline ends. The CDR3 runs to 13 residues. Per germline, CDR1 SGHRS and CDR2 YFSETQ. CDR3 in DNA: TGCGCCAGCAGCTTGGCGGGGTTTTCACCCCTCCACTTG. It yields the protein CASSLAGFSPLHL.

This clonotype has a handful of counts. The chain is built from TRBV3-1 and TRBJ2-7, with TRBD1 matching over 7 bases. With V trimmed by 2 bases and J by 5 bases, 9 bases remained unmatched. Germline CDR1 is LGHDT and CDR2 is YNNKEL (reference sequence). This CDR3 region has 15 residues. The CDR3 DNA is TGTGCCAGCAGCCAAACAGGGGTTTCAAACCACGAGCAGTACTTC. Translation gives CASSQTGVSNHEQYF.